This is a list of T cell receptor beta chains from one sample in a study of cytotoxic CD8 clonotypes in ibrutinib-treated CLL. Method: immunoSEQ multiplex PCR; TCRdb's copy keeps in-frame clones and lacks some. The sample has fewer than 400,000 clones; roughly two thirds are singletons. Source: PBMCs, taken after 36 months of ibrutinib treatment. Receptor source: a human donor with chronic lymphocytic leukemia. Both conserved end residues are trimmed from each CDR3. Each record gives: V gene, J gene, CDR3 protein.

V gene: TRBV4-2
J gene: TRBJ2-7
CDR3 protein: ASSPGQGTSYEQY

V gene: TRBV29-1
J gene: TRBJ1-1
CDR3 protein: SVSGEGRKNTEAF

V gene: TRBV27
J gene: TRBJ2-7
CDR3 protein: ASRPRLGGSYEQY

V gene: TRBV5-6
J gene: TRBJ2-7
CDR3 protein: ASSLISSYEQY

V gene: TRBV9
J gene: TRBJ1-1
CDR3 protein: ASSALTGFTEAF

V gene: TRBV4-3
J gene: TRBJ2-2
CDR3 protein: ASSQDIFQGTNTGELF

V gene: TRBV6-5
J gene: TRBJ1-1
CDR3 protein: ASSFRRGLVRTEAF

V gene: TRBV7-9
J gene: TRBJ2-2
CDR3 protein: ASSLAAGTRELF

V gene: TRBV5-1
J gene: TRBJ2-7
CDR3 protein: ASSLDRTGFPEQY

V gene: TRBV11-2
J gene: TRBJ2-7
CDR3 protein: ASSLDLGGGYEQY

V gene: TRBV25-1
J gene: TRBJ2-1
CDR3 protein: ASSESGGSYNEQF

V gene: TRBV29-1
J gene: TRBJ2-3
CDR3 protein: SVGLRDTQY

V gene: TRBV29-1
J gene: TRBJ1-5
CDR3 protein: SVVQGSNQPQH

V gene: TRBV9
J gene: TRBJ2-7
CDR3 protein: ASSVGQGITTYEQY

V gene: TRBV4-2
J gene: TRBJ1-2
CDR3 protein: ASSQGDRGYSYGYT

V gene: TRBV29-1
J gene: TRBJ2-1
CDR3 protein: SVEGGRARNEQF

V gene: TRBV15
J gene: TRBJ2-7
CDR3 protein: ATSRGRGMYEQY

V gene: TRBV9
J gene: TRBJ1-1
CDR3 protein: ASSTGQGNTEAF

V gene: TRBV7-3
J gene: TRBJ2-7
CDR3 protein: ASSLGRGKYEQY

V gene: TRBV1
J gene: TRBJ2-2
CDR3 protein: TSSQDPRKLTGGTNTGELF

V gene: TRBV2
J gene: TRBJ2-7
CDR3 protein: ASSEFIAYGYEQY

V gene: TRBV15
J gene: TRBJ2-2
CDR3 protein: ATSVGLAVNTGELF

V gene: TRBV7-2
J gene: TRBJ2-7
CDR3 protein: ASSLSGGPGEQY

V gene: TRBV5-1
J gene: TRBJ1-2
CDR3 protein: ASSSPRGNYGYT